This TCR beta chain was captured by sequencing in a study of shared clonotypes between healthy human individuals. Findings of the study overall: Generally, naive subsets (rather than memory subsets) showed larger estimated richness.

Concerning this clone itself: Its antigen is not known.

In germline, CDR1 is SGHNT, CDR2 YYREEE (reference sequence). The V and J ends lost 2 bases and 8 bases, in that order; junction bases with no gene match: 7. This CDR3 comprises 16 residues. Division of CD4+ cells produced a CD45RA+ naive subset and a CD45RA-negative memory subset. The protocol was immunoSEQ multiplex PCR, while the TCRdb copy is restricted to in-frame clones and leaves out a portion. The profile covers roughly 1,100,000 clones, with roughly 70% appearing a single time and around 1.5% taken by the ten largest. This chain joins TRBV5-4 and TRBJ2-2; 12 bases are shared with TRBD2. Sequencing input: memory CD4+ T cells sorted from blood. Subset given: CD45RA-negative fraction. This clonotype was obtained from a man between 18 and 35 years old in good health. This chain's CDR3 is CASSFPPSGGVGELFF. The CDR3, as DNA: TGTGCCAGCAGCTTCCCCCCTAGCGGGGGGGTGGGGGAGCTGTTTTTT.